This T cell receptor (beta chain) was observed in a study of shared clonotypes between healthy human individuals. Clones were read by immunoSEQ multiplex PCR, and TCRdb kept only the in-frame ones, dropping some. The repertoire holds about 2 million clones, roughly 94% seen once, with approximately 1.2% in the top ten. Only CD45RO-negative cells positively selected for CCR7 counted as naive CD8 cells, so terminally differentiated effector memory CD45RA+ cells were excluded. V was shortened by 2 bases and J by 1 base, with 12 bases between the two germline ends. CDR1 is MNHNS and CDR2 is SASEGT in the germline V gene. CDR3 length equals 15 residues.

The sample consisted of naive CD8+ T cells sorted from blood. The rearrangement joins TRBV6-1 to TRBJ2-7; D is perhaps TRBD2 (6 bases). The clonotype originates from a man aged 18 to 35 in good health. CDR3 DNA: TGTGCCAGCAGTGAATTTCGGGGGAGGTCCTACGAGCAGTACTTC. Amino acids: CASSEFRGRSYEQYF.